The subject of this entry is one T cell receptor (beta chain). Using immunoSEQ multiplex PCR, the repertoire was profiled, and TCRdb retains in-frame clones only, with some absent. This table has around 9,700 clones, over 60% appearing once. The data are from a study of somatic mutations in cytotoxic T cells in rheumatoid arthritis. Across the study: Peripheral blood samples of around 29 ml EDTA were taken from patients directly after diagnosis and before treatment.

This CDR3 region has 14 residues. Germline V gene sequence: CDR1 MNHNS, CDR2 SASEGT. The V and J ends lost 4 bases and 1 base respectively, with 10 bases between them. Separation of CD4+ and CD8+ cells was performed by positive magnetic bead selection, and purity was verified by flow cytometry. The clonotype originates from an adult with rheumatoid arthritis. Input material: CD8+ T cells sorted from blood. This rearrangement joins TRBV6-1 to TRBJ1-1; perhaps TRBD1 as D (5 bases). The CDR3 nucleotides read TGTGCCAGCAGTGTAGACCAGGGGAACACTGAAGCTTTCTTT. Encoded protein: CASSVDQGNTEAFF.